These 32 T cell receptor beta chains were sequenced from one sample in a study of blood T cell repertoires in COVID-19. The protocol was immunoSEQ multiplex PCR, while the TCRdb copy is restricted to in-frame clones and leaves out a portion. Here the sample spans around 300,000 clones, 80% to 90% being singletons. The sequencing sample was made of peripheral blood. The source of these receptors is a woman in her 70s with acute or convalescent COVID-19.

J is TRBJ1-1 and V is TRBV3-1 (or the pseudogene TRBV3-2); no clear D gene. With 6 bases removed from V and 2 bases from J, the gap between germline ends came to 10 bases. Looked up from germline, CDR1 is LGHDT and CDR2 is YNNKEL (reference sequence). The CDR3 is made up of 13 amino acids. The CDR3 coding sequence is TGTGCCAGCAGTCAGATGGTTAACACTGAAGCTTTCTTT. Translating it yields CASSQMVNTEAFF.

V is TRBV9 and J is TRBJ1-4; D is unclear. In germline, CDR1 is SGDLS, CDR2 YYNGEE. V lost 2 bases and J 7 bases, leaving 12 bases between the germline ends. The CDR3 has 14 amino acids. The CDR3: CASSVAGMGEKLFF. Here the CDR3 DNA reads TGTGCCAGCAGCGTTGCCGGGATGGGTGAAAAACTGTTTTTT.

The rearrangement uses TRBV20-1 and TRBJ2-7, with D possibly matching TRBD1 (5 bases). The CDR3 length is 11 residues. Trimming pared 6 bases from V and 2 bases from J, leaving 8 bases between. The germline CDR1 and CDR2 sequences are DFQATT and SNEGSKA (reference sequence). CDR3: CSAPRAYEQYF. In nucleotides, the CDR3 is TGCAGTGCCCCCAGGGCCTACGAGCAGTACTTC.

The genes are TRBV4-1 and TRBJ1-5; no definite D call. CDR1 is MGHRA, CDR2 YSYEKL, per germline. V was clipped by 2 bases and J by 0 bases, with 8 bases between them. The CDR3 covers 15 residues. The CDR3 spells CASSQTYSSNQPQHF. CDR3 in DNA: TGCGCCAGCAGCCAAACTTATAGTAGCAATCAGCCCCAGCATTTT.

V is TRBV30 and J is TRBJ2-3; the D gene is possibly TRBD2 (6 bases). Germline values: CDR1 GTSNPN, CDR2 SVGIG (reference sequence). Trimming took off 4 bases at V and 2 bases at J, with 10 bases between the two ends. This CDR3 is built from 13 residues. The DNA for the CDR3 is TGTGCCTGGACTCGCGGGGTCACAGATACGCAGTATTTT. Its translation: CAWTRGVTDTQYF.

V gene TRBV10-2 combines with J gene TRBJ2-1; TRBD1 aligns across 9 bases. This CDR3 has 15 residues. V dropped 6 bases and J dropped 3; count of bases not matched to a gene: 6. Germline V lookup: CDR1 WSHSY, CDR2 SAAADI. The CDR3 reads CASRAGQGNYNEQFF. In nucleotides, the CDR3 is TGCGCCAGCAGAGCGGGACAGGGAAACTACAATGAGCAGTTCTTC.

The V gene is TRBV5-1, the J gene TRBJ1-1; 8 bases are a match to TRBD1. This CDR3 comprises 15 residues. V lost 0 bases to trimming and J lost 0 bases; unmatched junction nucleotides: 1. Germline V gives CDR1 SGHRS, CDR2 YFSETQ. The CDR3 is CASSLGQGMNTEAFF. DNA of the CDR3: TGCGCCAGCAGCTTGGGACAGGGGATGAACACTGAAGCTTTCTTT.

This chain links TRBV12-3 or TRBV12-4 with TRBJ1-2, with no clear D. The germline V and J ends were trimmed by 5 bases and 4 bases, with 11 bases remaining between them. This CDR3 comprises 13 residues. The DNA for the CDR3 is TGTGCCAGCAGTGCGTTCGGACTCTATGGCTACACCTTC. Translated, it gives CASSAFGLYGYTF.

The genes are TRBV7-2 and TRBJ1-4; 10 bases fit TRBD1. The CDR3 runs to 14 residues. V was pared by 5 bases and J by 10 bases, with 7 bases of the junction left unmatched. Germline V lookup: CDR1 SGHTA, CDR2 FQGNSA. CDR3 in amino acids: CASSLGTGEVKLFF. The CDR3 region has the DNA TGTGCCAGCAGCCTAGGGACAGGGGAAGTAAAACTGTTTTTT.

The V call is TRBV7-2, the J call TRBJ2-3; 7 bases are shared with TRBD2. Trimming at V came to 5 bases and at J to 0 bases, leaving 2 bases not matched to a gene. From germline, CDR1 is SGHTA and CDR2 FQGNSA. CDR3 length equals 14 residues. The CDR3 DNA reads TGTGCCAGCAGCGGCGGGGGAAGCACAGATACGCAGTATTTT. Protein sequence: CASSGGGSTDTQYF.

Only one count was recorded for this clone. This chain uses TRBV4-2 with TRBJ2-5, with 11 positions matching TRBD2. The V gene's germline CDR1 is LGHNA and CDR2 YNFKEQ. This CDR3 has 17 residues. V was pared by 1 base and J by 1 base, with 5 bases of the junction left unmatched. The CDR3 DNA sequence: TGTGCCAGCAGCCAAGGGGCTAGCGGGGGGTTCCAAGAGACCCAGTACTTC. It specifies CASSQGASGGFQETQYF.

This chain links TRBV3-1 (or the pseudogene TRBV3-2) with TRBJ2-3; 7 bases fit TRBD2. CDR3 length: 19 amino acids. J gave up 2 bases and V 8 bases, and 22 bases lay outside the gene matches. Germline-derived CDR1 and CDR2 are LGHDT and YNNKEL (reference sequence). The DNA of the CDR3 is TGTGCCAGCCCGCAGCGAATTGTCGAGCGGGGACCCCCCACAGATACGCAGTATTTT. As protein: CASPQRIVERGPPTDTQYF.

The chain has TRBV15 and TRBJ2-4, with a possible D match to TRBD1 (5 bases). The CDR3 has 17 residues. V dropped 1 base and J dropped 0 bases, with 13 bases sitting between them. CDR1 and CDR2 from the germline V gene are LNHNV and YYDKDF (reference sequence). CDR3 bases: TGTGCCACCAGCAGAGGGGGCATGGGGATAGCCAAAAACATTCAGTACTTC. Translating it yields CATSRGGMGIAKNIQYF.

The rearrangement links TRBV5-1 to TRBJ2-2, with 10 bases identical to TRBD2. In germline, CDR1 is SGHRS, CDR2 YFSETQ. Losses at the gene ends were 3 bases for V and 7 bases for J; bases not matched to a gene: 9. The CDR3 has 16 amino acids. For the CDR3, the DNA is TGCGCCAGCAGCTCAACTAGCGGGGACCATATCGGGGAGCTGTTTTTT. This translates into CASSSTSGDHIGELFF.

This sequence joins TRBV5-1 and TRBJ1-4; D remains unclear. Trimming shortened V by 4 bases and J by 0 bases, and 7 bases separated the two germline ends. Germline assignment: CDR1 SGHRS and CDR2 YFSETQ. The CDR3 runs 14 residues. CDR3 bases: TGCGCCAGCAGCCCTAGTGCAACTAATGAAAAACTGTTTTTT. Encoded protein: CASSPSATNEKLFF.

The chain carries TRBV7-2 and TRBJ1-5; no reliable D call. The CDR3 consists of 16 residues. Germline V gene sequence: CDR1 SGHTA, CDR2 FQGNSA. V shed 6 bases and J shed 5 bases, with 20 bases lying between them. The CDR3 DNA sequence: TGTGCCAGCAGTTTCCTAGGATCGGAGGCCGATCAGCCCCAGCATTTT. This encodes CASSFLGSEADQPQHF.

This clone has only one observation. The V gene is TRBV5-1, the J gene TRBJ1-2; D unresolved. The germline V and J ends were trimmed by 4 bases and 3 bases, with 16 bases remaining between them. The CDR3 contains 15 residues. Germline V gene sequence: CDR1 SGHRS, CDR2 YFSETQ. CDR3 nucleotide sequence: TGCGCCAGCAGCGCTTCCGGGAGTGGGGACTATGGCTACACCTTC. This encodes CASSASGSGDYGYTF.

V and J are TRBV5-1 and TRBJ2-5; D unclear. This CDR3 region has 14 residues. The V gene's germline CDR1 is SGHRS and CDR2 YFSETQ. The V end was cut by 0 bases, the J end by 4 bases, with 10 bases between. The CDR3 loop reads CASSLGAVGETQYF. The CDR3 coding sequence is TGCGCCAGCAGCTTGGGTGCAGTTGGAGAGACCCAGTACTTC.

The chain uses TRBV15 and TRBJ2-1, with D perhaps TRBD2 (7 bases). Trimming shortened V by 1 base and J by 0 bases, and 13 bases separated the two germline ends. Germline V gives CDR1 LNHNV, CDR2 YYDKDF (reference sequence). This CDR3 has 17 amino acids. CDR3 sequence reads: CATSRGGGSSSYNEQFF. CDR3 nucleotide sequence: TGTGCCACCAGCAGAGGGGGGGGCTCCAGCTCCTACAATGAGCAGTTCTTC.

This rearrangement joins TRBV19 to TRBJ1-4; D perhaps matches TRBD1 (5 bases). The V end lost 8 bases, the J end lost 0 bases, and 16 bases lay between the germline ends. CDR3 size: 16 residues. CDR1 and CDR2 (germline): LNHDA, SQIVND (reference sequence). The CDR3 DNA reads TGTGCCAGTTCGGGGGGGAGAGGAGCAACTAATGAAAAACTGTTTTTT. As protein: CASSGGRGATNEKLFF.

This rearrangement joins TRBV2 to TRBJ2-5, with D perhaps matching TRBD2 (7 bases). The CDR3 length is 13 residues. CDR1 and CDR2 from the germline V gene are SNHLY and FYNNEI. The V gene lost 8 bases and the J gene lost 6 bases, with 16 bases spanning the gap. Written as DNA, the CDR3 is TGTGCCAGCGAGGGGCGGGGGCAGCAGACCCAGTACTTC. Protein: CASEGRGQQTQYF. The variable domain in full, completed from reference TRBV2 and TRBJ2-5, reads EPEVTQTPSHQVTQMGQEVILRCVPISNHLYFYWYRQILGQKVEFLVSFYNNEISEKSEIFDDQFSVERPDGSNFTLKIRSTKLEDSAMYFCASEGRGQQTQYFGPGTRLLVL.

Comments on this clone: This sample also contains other DNA sequences that code for the same CDR3. V and J are TRBV20-1 and TRBJ1-2; TRBD1 is a possible D gene (5 bases). The CDR3 loop spans 11 amino acids. With 4 bases removed from V and 4 bases from J, the gap between germline ends came to 7 bases. Per germline, CDR1 DFQATT and CDR2 SNEGSKA (reference sequence). The CDR3 nucleotides are TGCAGTGCTACAGACAGCTATGGCTACACCTTC. Its protein product is CSATDSYGYTF.

This chain joins TRBV2 and TRBJ1-5, with D possibly being TRBD1 (6 bases). Trimming took 6 bases from V and 0 from J, leaving 12 bases between them. The germline V gene has CDR1 SNHLY and CDR2 FYNNEI. The length of the CDR3 is 15 residues. The CDR3 coding sequence is TGTGCCAGCAGCGGCGACAGGTATAGCAATCAGCCCCAGCATTTT. Translation gives CASSGDRYSNQPQHF. Filled out from reference TRBV2 and TRBJ1-5, the complete variable domain reads EPEVTQTPSHQVTQMGQEVILRCVPISNHLYFYWYRQILGQKVEFLVSFYNNEISEKSEIFDDQFSVERPDGSNFTLKIRSTKLEDSAMYFCASSGDRYSNQPQHFGDGTRLSIL.

This sequence joins TRBV5-1 and TRBJ1-2; 7 positions match TRBD1. Germline V gene sequence: CDR1 SGHRS, CDR2 YFSETQ. This CDR3 has 14 amino acids. Trimming cost V 2 bases and J 3 bases; bases outside gene matches: 4. The CDR3 loop reads CASSFNRGDYGYTF. The CDR3, as DNA: TGCGCCAGCAGCTTTAACAGGGGAGACTATGGCTACACCTTC.

This CDR3 is CASSLTGGNEQFF. The CDR3 DNA reads as TGCGCCAGCAGCTTGACAGGGGGTAATGAGCAGTTCTTC. This chain joins TRBV5-1 and TRBJ2-1, with 8 bases fitting TRBD1. The CDR3 totals 13 residues. Germline assignment: CDR1 SGHRS and CDR2 YFSETQ. Losses at the gene ends were 1 base for V and 7 bases for J; bases not matched to a gene: 1. Based on the CDR3 plus reference TRBV5-1 and TRBJ2-1, the full variable domain is KAGVTQTPRYLIKTRGQQVTLSCSPISGHRSVSWYQQTPGQGLQFLFEYFSETQRNKGNFPGRFSGRQFSNSRSEMNVSTLELGDSALYLCASSLTGGNEQFFGPGTRLTVL.

This chain links TRBV18 with TRBJ1-6, with D maybe TRBD1 (6 bases). The CDR3 covers 14 residues. V shed 3 bases and J shed 9 bases, with 12 bases lying between them. Germline loops: CDR1 KGHSH, CDR2 LQKENI. CDR3: CASSPGQSPSPLHF. Here the CDR3 DNA reads TGTGCCAGCTCACCGGGACAAAGTCCTTCACCCCTCCACTTT.

The chain carries TRBV5-1 and TRBJ2-7; a possible D gene is TRBD1 (6 bases). V lost 5 bases to trimming and J lost 0 bases, with 12 bases between them. Germline CDR1 is SGHRS and CDR2 is YFSETQ. There are 14 residues in the CDR3. CDR3 loop: CASRPRTDSYEQYF. In nucleotides, the CDR3 is TGCGCCAGCAGACCCCGGACAGACTCCTACGAGCAGTACTTC.

In this sample, this clone turned up once. V gene TRBV5-1 combines with J gene TRBJ1-2; 8 bases fit TRBD1. With 9 bases clipped from V and 10 bases from J, the junction kept 11 bases outside the gene matches. The V gene's germline CDR1 is SGHRS and CDR2 YFSETQ. The CDR3 covers 12 residues. The CDR3: CANTGTGGSYTF. CDR3 sequence (DNA): TGCGCCAACACCGGGACAGGAGGATCCTACACCTTC.

The sample holds one count of this clone. The chain recombines TRBV6-5 with TRBJ1-2; D gene unclear. Germline values: CDR1 MNHEY, CDR2 SVGAGI. There are 14 residues in the CDR3. V dropped 6 bases and J dropped 0 bases, with 11 bases sitting between them. Here the CDR3 DNA reads TGTGCCAGCAGGGAGTCCCAATCTAACTATGGCTACACCTTC. This sequence encodes CASRESQSNYGYTF.

This clone was counted a single time. The V gene is TRBV19, the J gene TRBJ1-2; TRBD1 agrees at 10 bases. The V gene's germline CDR1 is LNHDA and CDR2 SQIVND (reference sequence). This CDR3 has 15 residues. The J segment lost 6 bases and the V segment lost 4 bases, leaving 8 bases of the junction unmatched. CDR3 sequence: CASSTRDRGTHGYTF. The DNA for the CDR3 is TGTGCCAGTAGTACCCGGGACAGGGGAACCCATGGCTACACCTTC.

This clone was seen once. This chain joins TRBV1 and TRBJ1-1; whether TRBD1, the table's D call, matches the DNA was not checked. TRBV1 is a documented pseudogene. This CDR3 comprises 17 residues. The CDR3 loop is CTSSPTIQGNLNTEAFF. CDR3 DNA: TGCACCAGCAGCCCAACCATACAGGGAAATTTGAACACTGAAGCTTTCTTT.

This chain joins TRBV2 and TRBJ1-2; no reliable D call. The CDR3 is 12 residues long. Trimming took 6 bases from V and 4 from J, leaving 9 bases between them. Germline V gene data show CDR1 as SNHLY and CDR2 as FYNNEI. CDR3 sequence: CASSPGPYGYTF. In DNA, the CDR3 is TGTGCCAGCAGCCCGGGTCCCTATGGCTACACCTTC. Full variable domain (missing parts from reference TRBV2 and TRBJ1-2): EPEVTQTPSHQVTQMGQEVILRCVPISNHLYFYWYRQILGQKVEFLVSFYNNEISEKSEIFDDQFSVERPDGSNFTLKIRSTKLEDSAMYFCASSPGPYGYTFGSGTRLTVV.